The rows below give T cell receptor beta chains drawn from one sample of a study of OX40 agonist ivuxolimab in advanced cancers. TCRdb keeps only in-frame clones here, not all; method: immunoSEQ multiplex PCR. The table records tens of thousands of clones, approximately 80% of them present only once. This specimen consisted of CD4+ or CD8+ T cells sorted from blood, obtained in a trial of the OX40 agonist ivuxolimab. All receptors come from an adult with an advanced solid tumor such as melanoma, head and neck, liver or kidney cancer. Both conserved end residues are part of each CDR3. D genes are given only for firm matches. Only some rows state a clone size, as once, few, many or a class for expanded clones.

>TRBJ1-3|-|TRBD1|TRBV9
TGTGCCAGCAGCACCTCCGGGACAGGGGGCTCTGGAAACACCATATATTTT
CASSTSGTGGSGNTIYF
>TRBJ1-2|-|-|TRBV2
TGTGCCAGCAGGGACAGCTCCTATGGCTACACCTTC
CASRDSSYGYTF
>TRBJ2-3|-|-|TRBV4-1
TGCGCCAGCAGCCAAGACAGGGCCTCAGGAGATACGCAGTATTTT
CASSQDRASGDTQYF
>TRBJ1-6|-|-|TRBV2
TGTGTCTGGGGGGCAGATAATTCACCCCTCCACTTT
CVWGADNSPLHF
>TRBJ2-1|-|TRBD2|TRBV2
TGTGCCAGCAGTACTAGCGGGGGCTCCTACAATGAGCAGTTCTTC
CASSTSGGSYNEQFF
>TRBJ2-4|-|-|TRBV7-9
TGTGCCAGCAGCAGAACACAGGGAGTACTAGCCAAAAACATTCAGTACTTC
CASSRTQGVLAKNIQYF
>TRBJ1-5|once|-|TRBV7-2
TGTGCCAGCAGCTTAGTACACGGCCGGGGTCAGCCCCAGCATTTT
CASSLVHGRGQPQHF
>TRBJ2-1|-|TRBD1|TRBV4-3
TGCGCCAGCAGCCTCTTACAGGGGGCAGGTCCTTACAATGAGCAGTTCTTC
CASSLLQGAGPYNEQFF
>TRBJ2-7|-|TRBD1|TRBV5-4
TGTGCCAGCAGCTTGACAACAGGGGGTCCCTACGAGCAGTACTTC
CASSLTTGGPYEQYF
>TRBJ2-3|-|-|TRBV28
TGTGCCAGCAGTCCGGACACAGATACGCAGTATTTT
CASSPDTDTQYF
>TRBJ2-3|-|TRBD2|TRBV2
TGTGCCAGCAACCCGGGACTAGCGGGCCATTTT
CASNPGLAGHF
>TRBJ2-6|-|-|TRBV10-1
TGCGCCAGCCACTTCTTCCTGACAGGTTACCACTCTGGGGCCAACGTCCTGACTTTC
CASHFFLTGYHSGANVLTF
>TRBJ2-5|-|-|TRBV9
TGTGCCAGCAGCGGAGGGGGTGGTAGGGAGACCCAGTACTTC
CASSGGGGRETQYF
>TRBJ2-5|-|TRBD2|TRBV28
TGTGCCAGCAGTTTAGGACTAGCGGGAGTTGAGACCCAGTACTTC
CASSLGLAGVETQYF
>TRBJ2-2|once|TRBD2|TRBV4-3
TGCGCCAGCAGCCAAGATCGGCCAGCGGGAGGGCTGGGTACCGGGGAGCTGTTTTTT
CASSQDRPAGGLGTGELFF
>TRBJ1-6|-|-|TRBV30
TGTGCCTGGAGAGGCACGGTAGTTTCACCCCTCCACTTT
CAWRGTVVSPLHF
>TRBJ2-5|once|TRBD2|TRBV7-7
TGTGCTAGCAGCTTCCACTTGGGAGGGCAAGAGACCCAGTACTTC
CASSFHLGGQETQYF
>TRBJ1-2|-|TRBD1|TRBV5-1
TGCGCCAGCAGCTGGGGACAGGGGGCTTTGGCCGGCTATGGCTACACCTTC
CASSWGQGALAGYGYTF
>TRBJ2-5|-|TRBD2|TRBV2
TGTGCCAGCAGTGGGGGGGGTCTAGCGGACTACCAAGAGACCCAGTACTTC
CASSGGGLADYQETQYF
>TRBJ1-1|-|-|TRBV7-9
TGTGCCAGCAGCTTAGCGCCCAGGCCCCCGTCTGAAGCTTTCTTT
CASSLAPRPPSEAFF
>TRBJ1-5|-|-|TRBV2
TGTGCCAGCAGGGCACGGGCGATCAATCAGCCCCAGCATTTT
CASRARAINQPQHF
>TRBJ2-4|once|TRBD2|TRBV11-2
TGTGCCAGCAGCTCAGGGAGACTAGCGGGAAACATTCAGTACTTC
CASSSGRLAGNIQYF
>TRBJ1-5|-|-|TRBV6-7
TGTGCCAGCATCTCAGGTCAGCCCCAGCATTTT
CASISGQPQHF
>TRBJ2-2|-|TRBD1|TRBV18
TGTGCCAGCTCCCTGATGGGGACAGGGGGAACGAACACCGGGGAGCTGTTTTTT
CASSLMGTGGTNTGELFF
>TRBJ1-1|-|-|TRBV5-4
TGTGCCAGCAGCTCTACAGGTTACACTGAAGCTTTCTTT
CASSSTGYTEAFF
>TRBJ1-4|once|-|TRBV28
TGTGCCAGCAGTTTAGCGGGGACGGGGGGAAAACTGTTTTTT
CASSLAGTGGKLFF
>TRBJ1-2|-|TRBD1|TRBV4-2
TGTGCCAGCAGCCCAAACACACAGGGGAGCGGCTACACCTTC
CASSPNTQGSGYTF
>TRBJ2-5|-|TRBD1|TRBV2
TGTGCCAGCAGGCCTTCCGATGGACAGGGAAAGAAGTACTTC
CASRPSDGQGKKYF
>TRBJ2-7|-|-|TRBV11-1
TGTGCCAGCAGCTTAGATCGGGTCAGCTCCTACGAGCAGTACTTC
CASSLDRVSSYEQYF
>TRBJ1-4|-|-|TRBV28
TGTGCCAGCAGTTTGGTGGGTGAACTGTTTTTT
CASSLVGELFF
>TRBJ1-5|-|TRBD1|TRBV6-6
TGTGCCAGCAGAAGCATGACAGGGTACCGGCAGCCCCAGCATTTT
CASRSMTGYRQPQHF
>TRBJ1-5|-|-|TRBV10-1
TGCGCCCCTGACCGGGATCAGCCCCAGCATTTT
CAPDRDQPQHF
>TRBJ1-5|-|-|TRBV6-5
TGTGCCAGCAGATCTGTCGGGGCAGGCGGGCAGCCCCAGCATTTT
CASRSVGAGGQPQHF
>TRBJ1-5|-|-|TRBV23-1
TGCGCCAGCAGTCAATCTCCGGGGGCAAGTCAGCCCCAGCATTTT
CASSQSPGASQPQHF
>TRBJ1-1|-|-|TRBV4-1
TGCGCCAGCAGGCCCCGATTGAACACTGAAGCTTTCTTT
CASRPRLNTEAFF
>TRBJ1-1|-|-|TRBV11-3
TGTGCCAGCAGCGCAGGGAGGAACACTGAAGCTTTCTTT
CASSAGRNTEAFF
>TRBJ1-6|-|-|TRBV30
TGTGCCTGGAGTCAGTCCCCCAATTCACCCCTCCACTTT
CAWSQSPNSPLHF
>TRBJ1-2|few|TRBD1|TRBV11-2
TGTGCCAGCAGCTTAGACGGGGGGACAGGGAGCTATGGCTACACCTTC
CASSLDGGTGSYGYTF